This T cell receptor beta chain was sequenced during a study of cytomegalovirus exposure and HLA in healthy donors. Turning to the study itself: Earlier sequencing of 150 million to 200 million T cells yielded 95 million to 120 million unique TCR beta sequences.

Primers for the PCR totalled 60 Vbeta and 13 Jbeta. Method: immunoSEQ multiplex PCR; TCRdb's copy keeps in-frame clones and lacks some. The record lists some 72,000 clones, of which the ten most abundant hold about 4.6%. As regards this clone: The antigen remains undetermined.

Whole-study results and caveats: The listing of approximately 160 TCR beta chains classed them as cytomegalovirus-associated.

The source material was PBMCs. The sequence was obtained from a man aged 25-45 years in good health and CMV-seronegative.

The CDR3 DNA sequence: TGTGCCAGCAGTTACGGTGGACAGGGCTACGGAGCTTTCTTT. Encoded protein: CASSYGGQGYGAFF. The gene calls are TRBV6-5 and TRBJ1-1; 8 nucleotides align to TRBD1. The CDR3 consists of 14 residues. The V gene's germline CDR1 is MNHEY and CDR2 SVGAGI. The trim removed 2 bases at V and 10 bases at J, leaving 9 bases unmatched.